These 27 T cell receptor beta chains were all obtained from the same sample, sequenced in a study of graft-versus-host responses after intestinal transplantation. Method: immunoSEQ multiplex PCR; TCRdb's copy keeps in-frame clones and lacks some. Here the sample spans about 19,000 clones, more than 75% being singletons. The material was bone marrow, obtained 120 to 130 days after transplant. Receptors were obtained from a human patient who received an intestinal transplant, so some T cells may come from the graft donor.

The genes are TRBV30 and TRBJ2-7; 7 positions agree with TRBD1. V trimming: 1 base; J trimming: 6 bases; junction bases outside the gene matches: 6. Germline CDR1 reads GTSNPN; CDR2 reads SVGIG (reference sequence). The CDR3 extends over 13 amino acids. CDR3 sequence reads: CAWSGQGFGEQYF. The CDR3 nucleotides are TGTGCCTGGAGTGGACAGGGATTCGGCGAGCAGTACTTC.

This rearrangement joins TRBV2 to TRBJ2-2; D perhaps matches TRBD1 (5 bases). The V end was cut by 8 bases, the J end by 6 bases, with 16 bases between. Per germline, CDR1 SNHLY and CDR2 FYNNEI. The CDR3 contains 14 residues. CDR3 sequence: CASFQGIVAGELFF. The CDR3 DNA is TGTGCCAGCTTCCAGGGAATAGTGGCCGGGGAGCTGTTTTTT.

J is TRBJ2-1 and V is TRBV29-1; TRBD2 matches at 10 bases. The J segment lost 0 bases and the V segment lost 0 bases, leaving 5 bases of the junction unmatched. The germline V gene has CDR1 SQVTM and CDR2 ANQGSEA. The CDR3 is 17 amino acids. CDR3 loop: CSVEDLASGSSYNEQFF. As DNA, the CDR3 is TGCAGCGTTGAAGATCTGGCTAGCGGGAGCTCCTACAATGAGCAGTTCTTC.

The rearrangement joins TRBV14 to TRBJ2-1; tentative D call: TRBD1 (6 bases). The CDR3 contains 13 residues. V was shortened by 4 bases and J by 4 bases, with 8 bases between the two germline ends. Germline assignment: CDR1 SGHDN and CDR2 FVKESK. CDR3 sequence reads: CASSPDRYNEQFF. The CDR3 nucleotides are TGTGCCAGCAGCCCAGACAGGTACAATGAGCAGTTCTTC.

The rearrangement links TRBV14 to TRBJ2-7; perhaps TRBD1 as D (5 bases). The germline V gene has CDR1 SGHDN and CDR2 FVKESK. Deletions cut 0 bases from V and 5 bases from J, with 14 bases between. The CDR3 has 15 amino acids. The CDR3 DNA follows: TGTGCCAGCAGCCAAGACCCGGCAGGGTGGGACGAGCAGTACTTC. It codes for CASSQDPAGWDEQYF.

This chain connects TRBV19 to TRBJ1-3, with D possibly TRBD1 on 5 matching bases. V was cut by 11 bases and J by 9 bases, with 14 bases left in between. CDR1 is LNHDA, CDR2 SQIVND, per germline (reference sequence). The CDR3 totals 11 residues. The CDR3 sequence is CAGGTISTIYF. DNA for the CDR3: TGTGCCGGCGGGACGATAAGCACCATATATTTT.

This clone was seen only a few times. The chain combines TRBV30 with TRBJ2-5; 8 bases are shared with TRBD1. The CDR3 sequence is 12 residues long. After removal of 3 bases from V and 5 bases from J, the junction contained 2 bases not matched to a gene. Germline loops: CDR1 GTSNPN, CDR2 SVGIG (reference sequence). CDR3 nucleotide sequence: TGTGCCTGGAGCGCAGGGGGCGAGACCCAGTACTTC. Translating it yields CAWSAGGETQYF.

This chain joins TRBV27 and TRBJ1-1; TRBD1 is a possible D gene (5 bases). Germline CDR1 MNHEY, CDR2 SMNVEV (reference sequence). Trimming left V 1 base short and J 1 base short, with 7 bases between. This CDR3 has 14 amino acids. CDR3 region: CASSLLGENTEAFF. In DNA form, the CDR3 reads TGTGCCAGCAGTTTATTGGGGGAGAACACTGAAGCTTTCTTT.

V usage is TRBV5-1 and J usage is TRBJ1-1, with a weak D call TRBD1 (6 bases). The ends were cut back, 4 bases at V and 10 bases at J, with 20 bases in the middle. Germline values: CDR1 SGHRS, CDR2 YFSETQ. The CDR3 has 14 residues. CDR3 loop: CASSLGHTSNGAFF. The CDR3 nucleotides are TGCGCCAGCAGCCTGGGACACACCTCTAACGGAGCTTTCTTT.

The rearrangement joins TRBV7-3 to TRBJ2-2; the D gene could be TRBD1 or TRBD2 (5 bases each). Trimming stripped 2 bases from V and 2 bases from J, with 21 bases between. Per germline, CDR1 SGHTA and CDR2 FQGTGA. This CDR3 contains 19 residues. The CDR3 loop reads CASSLEFAPGRLNTGELFF. The CDR3 region has the DNA TGTGCCAGCAGCTTAGAGTTTGCACCGGGACGGCTAAACACCGGGGAGCTGTTTTTT.

This rearrangement joins TRBV6-6 to TRBJ1-3; no definite D call. The germline gives CDR1 MNHNY, CDR2 SVGAGI (reference sequence). Trimming took off 0 bases at V and 7 bases at J, with 10 bases between the two ends. The CDR3 consists of 14 residues. This CDR3 reads CASSYSRLANTIYF. CDR3 nucleotide sequence: TGTGCCAGCAGTTACTCGAGGCTGGCGAACACCATATATTTT.

The chain carries TRBV7-9 and TRBJ1-2; 8 positions agree with TRBD1. In germline, CDR1 is SEHNR, CDR2 FQNEAQ (reference sequence). The CDR3 runs to 14 residues. J lost 7 bases, V lost 0 bases, and 4 bases had no gene match. As DNA, the CDR3 is TGTGCCAGCAGCTTAGCCCAGGGGGCGAGTGGCTACACCTTC. This codes for CASSLAQGASGYTF. The full variable domain, completed using reference TRBV7-9 and TRBJ1-2, is DTGVSQNPRHKITKRGQNVTFRCDPISEHNRLYWYRQTLGQGPEFLTYFQNEAQLEKSRLLSDRFSAERPKGSFSTLEIQRTEQGDSAMYLCASSLAQGASGYTFGSGTRLTVV.

This sequence joins TRBV5-1 and TRBJ1-1; 10 bases line up with TRBD1. This CDR3 region has 11 residues. Per germline, CDR1 SGHRS and CDR2 YFSETQ. CDR3 sequence reads: CARMGTGVAFF. The CDR3 nucleotides are TGCGCTCGGATGGGGACAGGGGTAGCTTTCTTT.

The chain employs TRBV6-5 and TRBJ2-5; the D is unclear. The CDR3 totals 13 residues. Germline CDR1 and CDR2: MNHEY and SVGAGI. The V end lost 8 bases, the J end lost 5 bases, and 15 bases lay between the germline ends. CDR3 sequence (DNA): TGTGCCAGCGGGCCGCTTTTAGAGGAGACCCAGTACTTC. It translates to CASGPLLEETQYF.

This sequence joins TRBV27 and TRBJ2-3; D call uncertain. The V end lost 7 bases, the J end lost 6 bases, and 14 bases lay between the germline ends. Germline V lookup: CDR1 MNHEY, CDR2 SMNVEV (reference sequence). The length of the CDR3 is 13 residues. CDR3 DNA sequence: TGTGCCAGCATGAATGGGCCTACGGATACGCAGTATTTT. The encoded protein is CASMNGPTDTQYF.

The chain employs TRBV9 and TRBJ2-1, with 7 bases aligning to TRBD2. V gave up 0 bases and J gave up 11 bases; unmatched junction bases: 11. This CDR3 comprises 15 residues. Germline CDR1 is SGDLS and CDR2 is YYNGEE. CDR3 sequence: CASSVGWGGSGKQFF. CDR3 nucleotide sequence: TGTGCCAGCAGCGTAGGGTGGGGAGGGTCCGGGAAGCAGTTCTTC.

In this sample, this clone turned up a few times. This chain connects TRBV6-5 to TRBJ2-4; D is unresolved. There are 15 residues in the CDR3. The germline V gene has CDR1 MNHEY and CDR2 SVGAGI. V dropped 7 bases and J dropped 7 bases, with 20 bases sitting between them. CDR3 in DNA: TGTGCCAGCACCCTAGAGGAGCCGGAAAGGAACATTCAGTACTTC. Translating gives CASTLEEPERNIQYF.

The chain uses TRBV28 and TRBJ2-2; the D is unclear. Trimming shortened V by 6 bases and J by 3 bases, and 20 bases separated the two germline ends. There are 17 residues in the CDR3. CDR1 MDHEN and CDR2 SYDVKM come from the germline V gene. CDR3 in amino acids: CASRFSPPGLDTGELFF. The DNA of the CDR3 is TGTGCCAGCAGGTTTAGCCCGCCGGGTCTGGACACCGGGGAGCTGTTTTTT.

Written as DNA, the CDR3 is TGCGCCAGCAGTGTGGCTTTTTACGAGCAGTACTTC. It encodes CASSVAFYEQYF. The chain uses TRBV10-2 and TRBJ2-7, with D unresolved. V lost 4 bases, J lost 4 bases, and 8 bases lay in between. Per germline, CDR1 WSHSY and CDR2 SAAADI. This CDR3 spans 12 amino acids.

The chain employs TRBV6-1 and TRBJ1-4; TRBD1 aligns across 8 bases. CDR1 and CDR2 from the germline V gene are MNHNS and SASEGT. The CDR3 has 19 residues. After removal of 3 bases from V and 6 bases from J, the junction contained 18 bases not matched to a gene. The CDR3 loop is CASSETDRVGGFRDEKLFF. CDR3 nucleotides: TGTGCCAGCAGTGAGACGGACAGGGTCGGAGGCTTCAGAGATGAAAAACTGTTTTTT.

The chain recombines TRBV25-1 with TRBJ2-3; D gene ambiguous. The CDR3 is 12 amino acids. Germline-derived CDR1 and CDR2 are MGHDK and SYGVNS. Trimming stripped 5 bases from V and 4 bases from J, with 7 bases between. The CDR3 sequence: CASSKWADTQYF. The CDR3 DNA reads as TGTGCCAGCAGTAAGTGGGCAGATACGCAGTATTTT.

V usage is TRBV9 and J usage is TRBJ2-7; 14 positions match TRBD2. The CDR3 totals 16 residues. The germline gives CDR1 SGDLS, CDR2 YYNGEE. V was clipped by 4 bases and J by 5 bases; unmatched bases: 8. This CDR3 reads CASSLSPGLAGDEQYF. The CDR3 nucleotides are TGTGCCAGCAGCTTGAGCCCGGGACTAGCGGGAGACGAGCAGTACTTC.

The chain employs TRBV5-6 and TRBJ1-2; weak D call: TRBD1 (6 bases). This CDR3 spans 15 amino acids. CDR1 SGHDT and CDR2 YYEEEE come from the germline V gene. The V gene lost 0 bases and the J gene lost 7 bases, with 16 bases spanning the gap. The CDR3 here is CASSLGYRVQGGYTF. The CDR3 DNA sequence: TGTGCCAGCAGCTTGGGCTACAGGGTACAGGGTGGCTACACCTTC. Full variable domain (missing parts from reference TRBV5-6 and TRBJ1-2): DAGVTQSPTHLIKTRGQQVTLRCSPKSGHDTVSWYQQALGQGPQFIFQYYEEEERQRGNFPDRFSGHQFPNYSSELNVNALLLGDSALYLCASSLGYRVQGGYTFGSGTRLTVV.

This clone was counted once. The V and J genes are TRBV5-8 and TRBJ2-1; no definite D call. There are 12 residues in the CDR3. V lost 7 bases to trimming and J lost 5 bases, with 10 bases between them. Germline CDR1 reads SGHTS; CDR2 reads YDEGEE. The CDR3 coding sequence is TGTGCCAGCGAACGACAAAACAATGAGCAGTTCTTC. This translates into CASERQNNEQFF.

This chain connects TRBV6-5 to TRBJ1-5; TRBD1 aligns across 8 bases. The V gene's germline CDR1 is MNHEY and CDR2 SVGAGI. V lost 5 bases, J lost 6 bases, and 6 bases stayed unmatched. CDR3 length equals 14 residues. This chain's CDR3 is CASSLQGAAQPQHF. The CDR3 DNA sequence: TGTGCCAGCAGTCTTCAGGGGGCGGCTCAGCCCCAGCATTTT.

CDR3 sequence (DNA): TGCGCCAGCAGCCAAGATGGCACAGGGAACACTGAAGCTTTCTTT. This translates into CASSQDGTGNTEAFF. The chain carries TRBV4-1 and TRBJ1-1, with D perhaps matching TRBD1 (5 bases). This CDR3 region has 15 residues. V shed 0 bases and J shed 1 base, with 9 bases lying between them. Germline V gene sequence: CDR1 MGHRA, CDR2 YSYEKL.

The chain employs TRBV7-2 and TRBJ2-7, with D perhaps given as TRBD1 or TRBD2 (6 bases each). Germline V CDR1 and CDR2: SGHTA, FQGNSA. The CDR3 runs 13 residues. Trimming took 8 bases from V and 1 from J, leaving 12 bases between them. The DNA for the CDR3 is TGTGCCAGCCGAGAGGGGGGATCCTACGAGCAGTACTTC. Amino acids: CASREGGSYEQYF.